This T cell receptor (beta chain) was recovered during a study of beta chain features in type 1 diabetes (dated 2018 in TCRdb). Regarding the study in general: Mean age, gender distribution, total cell number and subset yield did not differ between patients and healthy donors. A total of 107,917,701 sorted cells were examined across all samples, and RNA yield correlated strongly with the number of cells per subset. In the study, recently diagnosed type 1 diabetes patients and matched healthy donors were compared on the TCRB repertoires of their sorted circulating CD4+ T cell subsets. Whereas all 30 or so donors provided naive and central memory subsets, regulatory and stem cell-like memory subsets were isolated from just 8 patients and about 8 healthy donors. The investigation overall reported the following: In all four CD4+ subsets, TCRB CDR3 length was moderately but significantly shorter in type 1 diabetes patients. Because cDNA was sequenced instead of genomic DNA, activated cells with high expression could be over-represented, although the groups did not differ in activation or CD3 levels. Only small numbers of individuals were included in the HLA sub-analyses, which left unresolved whether HLA type had any influence on TCRB rearrangement. At VDJ recombination sites, type 1 diabetes patients had fewer insertions and more deleted nucleotides, which implies abnormalities in thymic rearrangement. PCR may preferentially amplify shorter templates, but because patient and control samples were amplified and corrected together, any resulting skew would affect both groups equally. The naive, central memory and regulatory TCRB repertoires appeared to resemble one another more closely among patients than among healthy donors.

A remark on this clone: The antigen it binds to is not known. No clone much larger than this one lies a single base away; base qualities are absent.

According to the germline V gene, CDR1 reads MNHEY and CDR2 reads SVGAGI. Unmatched junction bases come to 3, with V trimmed by 7 bases and J by 6 bases. Measured from the cysteine to the phenylalanine, the CDR3 is 14 residues long. The read is trimmed to its CDR3 DNA, 42 bases read in frame from base 1. Each donor gave one peripheral blood draw, averaging approximately 110 mL, which was collected into heparinised tubes. Naive, central memory, regulatory and stem cell-like memory CD4+ T cells were sorted on a BD FACSAria II using a panel including CD45RO, CCR7, CD25, CD127, CD95 and CD27. Every sorted population had a purity above 95%. PBMCs were separated immediately by Lymphoprep density gradient centrifugation and were stained directly, without being cultured. Samples were stained and sorted in pairs, with one healthy donor and one patient per experiment, so that batch effects were minimized. The entire isolated RNA was reverse transcribed using the High Capacity cDNA Reverse Transcription Kit, and thus expressed TCRB transcripts were sequenced. Deep immunoSEQ sequencing was performed on naive, central memory and regulatory T cell samples, with an average of about 4 million total reads per sample. Sorted cells were lysed in RLT buffer, and RNA was extracted using DNase-treated RNeasy Micro or Mini kits according to cell number. Each cell subset was processed separately to prevent cross-contamination, with patient and healthy donor samples processed together. Using the immunoSEQ multiplex PCR, TCRB sequences were amplified from cDNA into 87-bp fragments spanning the CDR3 region. The amplicons were sequenced using the Illumina HiSeq platform. As for the authors' bioinformatics: PCR bias was corrected computationally using synthetic template baselines, and reads within Hamming distance 2 were collapsed, with unmergeable singletons discarded. Reads were aligned to IMGT to assign V, D and J genes, CDR3 length, and insertions or deletions at six rearrangement sites. Within each subset, clonotype counts were normalized to the number of sorted cells before true diversity and Gini coefficients were calculated with the tcR R package. The overlap coefficient, calculated on TCRB nucleotide sequences, was used to quantify repertoire sharing. TCRdb retrieved this table from immuneACCESS and kept in-frame rearrangements only. Not all clones are present; in checked studies, unresolved V genes account for under half, and no reason is known for the remainder. V, J and clone size derive from that table, while D and trimming were established from the DNA sequence. The sample table contains some 250,000 clones; only one count was recorded for roughly 30% of them. Of the sample, 4% is held by the ten largest clones.

The TCR comes from a man aged 25-45 years in good health. Input material: central memory CD4+ T cells from blood. The chain uses TRBV6-5 and TRBJ2-1, with 13 central nucleotides matching TRBD2. The DNA sequence is given as TGTGCCAGCAAACTAGCGGGGGGGTTCAATGAGCAGTTCTTC. This encodes CASKLAGGFNEQFF.